Detailed here is one T cell receptor beta chain. Antigen: not known. This entry is derived from a study of cytomegalovirus exposure and HLA in healthy donors. 13 Jbeta primers and 60 Vbeta primers were used for the PCR. Clones were sequenced by immunoSEQ multiplex PCR, and TCRdb holds only the in-frame ones, with some missing. The table for this sample gives some 44,000 clones. Regarding the study as a whole: A likely sequencing artifact accounted for one observed cluster of highly shared sequence variants.

Trimming took off 4 bases at V and 1 base at J, with 12 bases between the two ends. This CDR3 is built from 14 residues. Germline lookup yields CDR1 SGHRS and CDR2 YFSETQ. The sample taken for sequencing was PBMCs. This sequence was found in a woman in her twenties or thirties in good health and CMV-seronegative. This chain connects TRBV5-1 to TRBJ2-7; tentatively, D is TRBD1 (6 bases). CDR3 bases: TGCGCCAGCAGCCGTCAGGACAGATCCTACGAGCAGTACTTC. It is translated as CASSRQDRSYEQYF.